Listed below are T cell receptor beta chains from one sample, sequenced in a study of T cells in Graves' hyperthyroidism and ophthalmopathy. TCRdb reprocessed the multiplex PCR reads with MiXCR, giving one entry per CDR3 protein. The table lists about 380,000 distinct CDR3 sequences, approximately 17% of them singletons, with about 38% in the top ten. Sequenced sample: blood. Source of these receptors: a man aged 18 to 30 with Graves' ophthalmopathy. Both conserved end residues are part of each CDR3. The D gene is left open where the match is weak. The listing skips clone size in some rows; elsewhere it reads once, few, many or a size class.

v_gene,j_gene,d_gene,abundance,CDR3aa,CDR3nt
TRBV5-1,TRBJ1-1,TRBD1,few,CASNQGAQAFF,TGCGCCAGCAATCAGGGGGCGCAGGCTTTCTTT
TRBV3-1,TRBJ2-1,TRBD2,many,CASKDPGGYNEQFF,TGTGCCAGCAAGGACCCCGGGGGGTACAATGAGCAGTTCTTC
TRBV2,TRBJ2-3,NA,many,CASNPGGASTDTQYF,TGTGCCAGCAACCCCGGCGGGGCGAGCACAGATACGCAGTATTTT
TRBV29-1,TRBJ1-2,NA,NA,CSVITTNYGYTF,TGCAGCGTTATAACCACTAACTATGGCTACACCTTC
TRBV2,TRBJ2-5,TRBD1,NA,CASSTGQGWGGAQETQYF,TGTGCCAGCAGTACAGGACAGGGTTGGGGCGGGGCTCAAGAGACCCAGTACTTC
TRBV11-2,TRBJ1-6,NA,many,CASSYRQTNSPLHF,TGTGCCAGCAGCTACAGACAAACTAATTCACCCCTCCACTTT
TRBV7-9,TRBJ2-1,NA,NA,CASSLVTKYNEQFF,TGTGCCAGCAGCTTAGTAACCAAATACAATGAGCAGTTCTTC
TRBV24-1,TRBJ1-1,TRBD1,few,CATSEAGGVTEAFF,TGTGCCACCAGTGAGGCAGGGGGTGTCACTGAAGCTTTCTTT
TRBV28,TRBJ1-4,NA,few,CASSLWRGEKLFF,TGTGCCAGCAGTTTGTGGCGAGGGGAAAAACTGTTTTTT
TRBV3-1,TRBJ2-7,NA,few,CASSREGQPAHSYEQYF,TGTGCCAGCAGCCGAGAAGGTCAGCCTGCACATTCCTACGAGCAGTACTTC
TRBV18,TRBJ2-2,TRBD2,NA,CASSPPGLAATGELFF,TGTGCCAGCTCACCACCGGGACTAGCGGCCACCGGGGAGCTGTTTTTT
TRBV12-5,TRBJ2-5,NA,few,CASGLWGGETQYF,TGTGCTAGTGGTTTGTGGGGTGGAGAGACCCAGTACTTC
TRBV18,TRBJ2-7,TRBD1,few,CASSPKTGGVYEQYF,TGTGCCAGCTCCCCAAAGACAGGGGGCGTTTACGAGCAGTACTTC
TRBV24-1,TRBJ2-3,NA,NA,CATSVGVTSTDTQYF,TGTGCCACCAGTGTAGGGGTGACTAGCACAGATACGCAGTATTTT
TRBV18,TRBJ2-3,TRBD1,once,CASSPSRAGGAEDTQYF,TGTGCCAGCTCACCTTCTCGGGCAGGGGGCGCGGAAGATACGCAGTATTTT
TRBV4-1,TRBJ2-2,TRBD1,few,CASSQQGEITGELFF,TGCGCCAGCAGCCAGCAGGGGGAAATCACCGGGGAGCTGTTTTTT
TRBV9,TRBJ2-2,NA,NA,CASSVGPNSYTGELFF,TGTGCCAGCAGCGTAGGTCCCAACTCTTACACCGGGGAGCTGTTTTTT
TRBV9,TRBJ2-5,NA,many,CASSPVGGGSLETQYF,TGTGCCAGCAGCCCCGTAGGGGGGGGGAGCTTGGAGACCCAGTACTTC
TRBV7-9,TRBJ2-1,TRBD1,NA,CASSFQGDEQFF,TGTGCCAGCAGTTTTCAGGGGGATGAGCAGTTCTTC
TRBV19,TRBJ2-7,TRBD1,NA,CASGQGVRSYEQYF,TGTGCCAGTGGACAGGGGGTACGCTCCTACGAGCAGTACTTC
TRBV15,TRBJ2-2,NA,NA,CATSRGGSGFTGELFF,TGTGCCACCAGCAGAGGGGGGTCAGGGTTCACCGGGGAGCTGTTTTTT
TRBV7-9,TRBJ2-7,NA,many,CASSLEGSEQYF,TGTGCCAGCAGCCTCGAGGGATCCGAGCAGTACTTC
TRBV9,TRBJ2-7,TRBD1,NA,CASSVGDSRSYEQYF,TGTGCCAGCAGCGTAGGGGACAGCAGGAGCTACGAGCAGTACTTC
TRBV9,TRBJ1-5,TRBD1,few,CASSPGQGWPQHF,TGTGCCAGCAGTCCGGGACAGGGATGGCCCCAGCATTTT
TRBV19,TRBJ1-5,TRBD1,NA,CATRDRGVKQPQHF,TGTGCCACCCGGGACAGGGGGGTAAAACAGCCCCAGCATTTT
TRBV5-1,TRBJ1-1,NA,many,CASSLEGGRGSITEAFF,TGCGCCAGCAGCTTGGAAGGAGGAAGAGGATCGATCACTGAAGCTTTCTTT
TRBV5-1,TRBJ1-1,NA,many,CASSWGAGTLDTEAFF,TGCGCCAGCAGCTGGGGGGCCGGGACGCTGGACACTGAAGCTTTCTTT
TRBV28,TRBJ1-5,NA,many,CASSFRTGTYSNQPQHF,TGTGCCAGCAGTTTCAGGACGGGGACCTATAGCAATCAGCCCCAGCATTTT
TRBV29-1,TRBJ2-1,TRBD2,many,CSVGLAGGWNEQFF,TGCAGCGTTGGACTAGCGGGGGGGTGGAATGAGCAGTTCTTC
TRBV7-9,TRBJ1-4,NA,many,CASSTQQGHTTNEKLFF,TGTGCCAGCAGCACCCAACAGGGACATACAACTAATGAAAAACTGTTTTTT
TRBV28,TRBJ1-5,NA,many,CASNGGGPGNQPQHF,TGTGCCAGCAATGGGGGGGGACCTGGCAATCAGCCCCAGCATTTT
TRBV7-2,TRBJ2-7,TRBD2,NA,CASSLGGGYLSYEQYF,TGTGCCAGCAGCTTGGGCGGGGGGTACCTCTCCTACGAGCAGTACTTC
TRBV20-1,TRBJ1-4,NA,many,CSARDRQRATNEKLFF,TGCAGTGCTAGAGATCGGCAGAGAGCAACTAATGAAAAACTGTTTTTT
TRBV6-1,TRBJ1-2,TRBD1,many,CASSSWTGPRHGYTF,TGTGCCAGCAGTTCATGGACAGGGCCCCGCCATGGCTACACCTTC
TRBV18,TRBJ2-3,NA,NA,CASSPRLGEDTQYF,TGTGCCAGCTCGCCCCGACTAGGGGAAGATACGCAGTATTTT